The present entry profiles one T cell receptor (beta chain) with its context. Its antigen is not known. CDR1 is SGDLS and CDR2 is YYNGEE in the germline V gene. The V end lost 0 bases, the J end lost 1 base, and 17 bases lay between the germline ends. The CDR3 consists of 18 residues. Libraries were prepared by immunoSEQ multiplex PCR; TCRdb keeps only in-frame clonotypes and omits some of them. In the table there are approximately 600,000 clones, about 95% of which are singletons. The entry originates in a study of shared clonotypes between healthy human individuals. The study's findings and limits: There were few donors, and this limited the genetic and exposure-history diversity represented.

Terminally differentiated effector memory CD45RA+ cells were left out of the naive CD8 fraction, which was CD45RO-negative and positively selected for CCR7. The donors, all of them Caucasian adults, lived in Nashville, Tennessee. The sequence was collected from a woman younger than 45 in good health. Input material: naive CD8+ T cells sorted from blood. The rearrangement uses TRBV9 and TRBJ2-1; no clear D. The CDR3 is CASSVGTVAVISYNEQFF. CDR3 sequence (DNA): TGTGCCAGCAGCGTAGGGACGGTTGCGGTAATTTCCTACAATGAGCAGTTCTTC.